Ten or more counts support the clone carrying this T cell receptor (beta chain). Its antigen is unknown. CDR1 is LNHDA, CDR2 SQIVND, per germline (reference sequence). With 1 base removed from V and 5 bases from J, the gap between germline ends came to 12 bases. The CDR3 covers 15 residues. TCRdb called the PCR reads again in MiXCR, with one record for every CDR3 protein. In the table there are about 640,000 distinct CDR3 sequences, around 20% of which are singletons. The sample is drawn from a study of molecular identifiers for immune sequencing clone quantification. Findings and caveats of the study: A single cell's spiked Jurkat TCR RNA was reportedly detectable among approximately 930,000 naive cells.

It was from approximately 22,000 to 940,000 sorted cells, with 10%, 30% or 50% RNA, that naive CD8 libraries came. Naive CD8 T cells, phenotype CD8+CD4-CCR7+CD45RA+, were sorted. The specimen was naive CD8+ T cells from blood, with Jurkat cell RNA spiked in. Subset here: FACS-sorted CD8+CD4-CCR7+CD45RA+ naive T cells. The J gene is TRBJ1-5, the V gene TRBV19, with a tentative D call TRBD1 (6 bases). The TCR comes from a human donor in good health. Some libraries in this study had Jurkat cell RNA spiked in. In DNA form, the CDR3 reads TGTGCCAGTAGTATAGTATGGGGGCCCGATCAGCCCCAGCATTTT. Protein sequence: CASSIVWGPDQPQHF.